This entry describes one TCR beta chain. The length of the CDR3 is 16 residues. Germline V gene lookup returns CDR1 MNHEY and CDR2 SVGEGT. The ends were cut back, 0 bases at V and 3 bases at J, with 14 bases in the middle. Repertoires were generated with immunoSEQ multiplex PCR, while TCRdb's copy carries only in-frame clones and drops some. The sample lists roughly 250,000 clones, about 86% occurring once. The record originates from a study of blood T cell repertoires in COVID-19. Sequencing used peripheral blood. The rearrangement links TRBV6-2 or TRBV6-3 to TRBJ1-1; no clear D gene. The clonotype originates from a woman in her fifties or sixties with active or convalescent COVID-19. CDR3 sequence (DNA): TGTGCCAGCAGTTACTCGATTCGGGGTACGGACACTGAAGCTTTCTTT. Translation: CASSYSIRGTDTEAFF.